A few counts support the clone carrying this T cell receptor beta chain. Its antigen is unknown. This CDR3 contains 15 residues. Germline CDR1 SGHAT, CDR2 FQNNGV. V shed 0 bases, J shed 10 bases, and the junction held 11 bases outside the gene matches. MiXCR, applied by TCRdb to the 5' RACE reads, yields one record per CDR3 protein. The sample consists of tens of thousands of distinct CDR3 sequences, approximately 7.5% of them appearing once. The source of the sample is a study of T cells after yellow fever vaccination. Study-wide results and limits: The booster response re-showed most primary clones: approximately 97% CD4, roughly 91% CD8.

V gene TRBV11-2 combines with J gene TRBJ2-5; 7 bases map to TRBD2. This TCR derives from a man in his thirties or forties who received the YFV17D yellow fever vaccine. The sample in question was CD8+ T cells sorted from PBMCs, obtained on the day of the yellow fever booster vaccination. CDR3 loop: CASSLDPAGARYQYF. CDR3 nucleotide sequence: TGTGCCAGCAGCTTAGATCCGGCGGGAGCTCGATACCAGTACTTC.